These 32 T cell receptor beta chains originate from one sample sequenced in a study of identical twins. TCRdb re-called the 5' RACE reads through MiXCR, storing one row per CDR3 protein. The top ten hold approximately 2.9% of the sample, which has roughly 480,000 distinct CDR3 sequences, 20% to 25% seen once. This same sample was also part of a study on T cells expressing NK-cell markers.

Sample: CD4+ T cells sorted from blood. The receptors were gathered from a woman aged 18-29 years in good health.

The chain joins TRBV12-3 or TRBV12-4 to TRBJ2-2; tentatively, D is TRBD1 or TRBD2 (5 bases each). Trimming pared 4 bases from V and 5 bases from J, leaving 14 bases between. This CDR3 region has 15 residues. CDR3 loop: CASSSRGVRTGELFF. CDR3 sequence (DNA): TGTGCCAGCAGTTCAAGAGGGGTGAGGACCGGGGAGCTGTTTTTT.

V gene TRBV10-2 combines with J gene TRBJ2-3; 8 positions agree with TRBD2. Unmatched junction bases numbered 8, after V lost 7 bases and J lost 2 bases. There are 15 residues in the CDR3. The germline gives CDR1 WSHSY, CDR2 SAAADI. CDR3 sequence: CASKSPGGLTDTQYF. For the CDR3, the DNA is TGCGCCAGCAAATCCCCGGGGGGGCTCACAGATACGCAGTATTTT.

The rearrangement joins TRBV5-1 to TRBJ1-1; D call uncertain. The germline CDR1 and CDR2 sequences are SGHRS and YFSETQ. V lost 2 bases and J 3 bases, leaving 11 bases between the germline ends. The CDR3 covers 14 residues. The DNA for the CDR3 is TGCGCCAGCAGCTTTAAGGGTGGGGACACTGAAGCTTTCTTT. It encodes CASSFKGGDTEAFF. Filled out from reference TRBV5-1 and TRBJ1-1, the complete variable domain reads KAGVTQTPRYLIKTRGQQVTLSCSPISGHRSVSWYQQTPGQGLQFLFEYFSETQRNKGNFPGRFSGRQFSNSRSEMNVSTLELGDSALYLCASSFKGGDTEAFFGQGTRLTVV.

V is TRBV12-5 and J is TRBJ2-3, with TRBD2 matching over 12 bases. The CDR3 sequence is 18 residues long. Germline assignment: CDR1 LGHNT and CDR2 FRNRAP. J lost 8 bases, V lost 2 bases, and 14 bases had no gene match. CDR3 nucleotides: TGTGCTAGTGGTTTGTCTCCTTTCTGGCTAGCGGGGGGGCCTACGCAGTATTTT. Translation: CASGLSPFWLAGGPTQYF.

This chain uses TRBV20-1 with TRBJ2-7; D gene ambiguous. CDR3 length: 15 residues. CDR1 DFQATT and CDR2 SNEGSKA come from the germline V gene (reference sequence). V lost 3 bases and J lost 3, with 18 bases in between. In DNA, the CDR3 is TGCAGTGCTAGGCCAAGTAGTAGGCCAATCTACGAGCAGTACTTC. This sequence encodes CSARPSSRPIYEQYF.

This rearrangement joins TRBV20-1 to TRBJ1-5; D is unresolved. Trimming stripped 3 bases from V and 3 bases from J, with 9 bases between. The germline gives CDR1 DFQATT, CDR2 SNEGSKA (reference sequence). The CDR3 has 13 residues. CDR3 sequence reads: CSASKGNNQPQHF. Here the CDR3 DNA reads TGCAGTGCTAGCAAAGGGAACAATCAGCCCCAGCATTTT.

This chain connects TRBV7-9 to TRBJ2-3, with D unclear. This CDR3 is 17 amino acids long. Germline V gene sequence: CDR1 SEHNR, CDR2 FQNEAQ (reference sequence). V was cut by 4 bases and J by 3 bases, with 20 bases left in between. CDR3 sequence: CASSSSGRNYVTDTQYF. As DNA, the CDR3 is TGTGCCAGCAGCTCCTCCGGACGTAACTATGTAACAGATACGCAGTATTTT.

In its sample, this clonotype was seen a few times. The chain carries TRBV5-1 and TRBJ1-1; D is ambiguous. Per the germline V gene, CDR1 is SGHRS and CDR2 is YFSETQ. This CDR3 contains 14 residues. The ends were cut back, 4 bases at V and 4 bases at J, with 14 bases in the middle. The CDR3, as DNA: TGCGCCAGCAGCACCCGGGCATCGGGCACTGAAGCTTTCTTT. Residues: CASSTRASGTEAFF. The full variable domain, completed using reference TRBV5-1 and TRBJ1-1, is KAGVTQTPRYLIKTRGQQVTLSCSPISGHRSVSWYQQTPGQGLQFLFEYFSETQRNKGNFPGRFSGRQFSNSRSEMNVSTLELGDSALYLCASSTRASGTEAFFGQGTRLTVV.

This clonotype was picked up a small number of times. The V gene is TRBV29-1, the J gene TRBJ2-5; 8 nucleotides match TRBD1. The CDR3 consists of 12 residues. Losses at the gene ends were 6 bases for V and 5 bases for J; bases not matched to a gene: 5. Germline V gene lookup returns CDR1 SQVTM and CDR2 ANQGSEA. In DNA, the CDR3 is TGCAGCGTGGTGACAGGGGCTGAGACCCAGTACTTC. It specifies CSVVTGAETQYF.

This clonotype was seen more than once but under ten times. The chain is built from TRBV20-1 and TRBJ2-3; 9 bases agree with TRBD2. V was clipped by 6 bases and J by 7 bases; unmatched bases: 8. The CDR3 totals 13 residues. The V gene's germline CDR1 is DFQATT and CDR2 SNEGSKA (reference sequence). The DNA of the CDR3 is TGCAGTGCCGGGATAGCGGGGGTTAATACGCAGTATTTT. This encodes CSAGIAGVNTQYF.

The chain combines TRBV15 with TRBJ1-3; TRBD1 aligns across 7 bases. CDR1 is LNHNV, CDR2 YYDKDF, per germline (reference sequence). The CDR3 is 14 residues long. With 5 bases clipped from V and 2 bases from J, the junction kept 3 bases outside the gene matches. Written as DNA, the CDR3 is TGTGCCACCAGCGTTGGGACAGCTGGAAACACCATATATTTT. It translates to CATSVGTAGNTIYF.

CDR3 residues: CASSLPQGGQETQYF. The CDR3, as DNA: TGCGCCAGCAGCTTGCCACAGGGAGGGCAAGAGACCCAGTACTTC. The chain carries TRBV5-1 and TRBJ2-5; perhaps TRBD2 as D (7 bases). Germline values: CDR1 SGHRS, CDR2 YFSETQ. Trimming stripped 1 base from V and 2 bases from J, with 12 bases between. This CDR3 comprises 15 residues.

This clonotype was counted a few times. The V gene is TRBV4-3, the J gene TRBJ1-3; D perhaps matches TRBD1 (6 bases). CDR1 is LGHNA, CDR2 YSLEER, per germline. V lost 5 bases and J 14 bases, leaving 13 bases between the germline ends. The CDR3 is made up of 11 amino acids. The CDR3: CASSKAGVLYF. The DNA for the CDR3 is TGCGCCAGCAGCAAAGCAGGGGTCCTATATTTT.

The chain is built from TRBV5-1 and TRBJ2-1, with 10 bases that match TRBD2. The CDR3 covers 16 residues. CDR1 SGHRS and CDR2 YFSETQ come from the germline V gene. V shed 4 bases and J 0 bases; nucleotides not matched to a gene: 4. The CDR3 protein is CASSGTSGISYNEQFF. In DNA, the CDR3 is TGCGCCAGCAGCGGAACTAGCGGGATCTCCTACAATGAGCAGTTCTTC.

The gene calls are TRBV15 and TRBJ2-3; 10 bases line up with TRBD2. V trimming: 1 base; J trimming: 9 bases; junction bases outside the gene matches: 10. CDR3 size: 16 residues. In germline, CDR1 is LNHNV, CDR2 YYDKDF (reference sequence). CDR3 protein: CATSRGWLAGDETQYF. The CDR3, as DNA: TGTGCCACCAGCAGAGGTTGGCTAGCGGGAGATGAAACGCAGTATTTT.

This clonotype appeared a single time. This sequence joins TRBV21-1 and TRBJ1-5. TRBV21-1 counts as a pseudogene. The CDR3 loop spans 16 amino acids. The CDR3 sequence is CASSKLMAWLRQPQHF. Written as DNA, the CDR3 is TGTGCCAGCAGCAAGCTAATGGCATGGTTGCGTCAGCCCCAGCATTTT.

The chain recombines TRBV5-1 with TRBJ2-3, with 9 bases matching TRBD1. V gave up 5 bases and J gave up 2 bases; unmatched junction bases: 3. This CDR3 comprises 14 residues. Germline CDR1 reads SGHRS; CDR2 reads YFSETQ. CDR3 loop: CASRTGGTTDTQYF. The CDR3 DNA reads as TGCGCCAGCAGGACAGGGGGAACCACAGATACGCAGTATTTT.

The chain employs TRBV6-5 and TRBJ2-7; 7 bases fit TRBD2. The CDR3 runs 14 residues. Germline V lookup: CDR1 MNHEY, CDR2 SVGAGI. V gave up 4 bases and J gave up 4 bases; unmatched junction bases: 7. The DNA of the CDR3 is TGTGCCAGCAGTTTTTGGGGGGGGAATTACGAGCAGTACTTC. It specifies CASSFWGGNYEQYF.

This clonotype was counted only a few times. The chain has TRBV10-3 and TRBJ2-3; D remains unclear. This CDR3 comprises 12 residues. Trimming stripped 4 bases from V and 6 bases from J, with 8 bases between. Germline-derived CDR1 and CDR2 are ENHRY and SYGVKD. CDR3 sequence: CAISARVDTQYF. The CDR3 DNA sequence: TGTGCCATCAGTGCGAGAGTCGATACGCAGTATTTT.

This chain uses TRBV20-1 with TRBJ2-7, with a weak D call TRBD2 (6 bases). This CDR3 comprises 14 residues. Germline V gene data show CDR1 as DFQATT and CDR2 as SNEGSKA (reference sequence). Trimming stripped 3 bases from V and 2 bases from J, with 14 bases between. CDR3 residues: CSARTGSKAYEQYF. The CDR3 DNA is TGCAGTGCTAGGACCGGGAGTAAAGCCTACGAGCAGTACTTC.

This clonotype was seen a handful of times. This chain joins TRBV7-2 and TRBJ2-7, with 16 bases aligning to TRBD2. Germline CDR1 reads SGHTA; CDR2 reads FQGNSA. CDR3 size: 17 residues. V trimming: 5 bases; J trimming: 4 bases; junction bases outside the gene matches: 8. The CDR3 DNA reads as TGTGCCAGCAGCCCCGTGGGACTAGCGGGAGGGCCGTACGAGCAGTACTTC. Protein: CASSPVGLAGGPYEQYF.

V usage is TRBV20-1 and J usage is TRBJ1-6; D uncertain. Germline V gives CDR1 DFQATT, CDR2 SNEGSKA (reference sequence). This CDR3 is built from 14 residues. Deletions cut 1 base from V and 4 bases from J, with 8 bases between. The CDR3 nucleotides are TGCAGTGCTAGAGGTGGAGTTTATAATTCACCCCTCCACTTT. Its translation: CSARGGVYNSPLHF.

This clonotype showed up just a few times. The chain combines TRBV29-1 with TRBJ2-1, with TRBD1 matching 7 bases. Germline lookup yields CDR1 SQVTM and CDR2 ANQGSEA. J was trimmed by 9 bases and V by 6 bases; bases with no gene match: 11. The CDR3 runs to 13 residues. CDR3 sequence: CSVGDSFYSEQFF. Written as DNA, the CDR3 is TGCAGCGTCGGGGACAGTTTTTACTCTGAGCAGTTCTTC.

The chain combines TRBV9 with TRBJ2-5; maybe TRBD2 (6 bases). The CDR3 has 14 residues. V gave up 3 bases and J gave up 7 bases, with 16 bases separating them. Germline V gene sequence: CDR1 SGDLS, CDR2 YYNGEE. The CDR3 coding sequence is TGTGCCAGCAGCGCCGAGGGGTCGCGGGGGACCCAGTACTTC. Translated: CASSAEGSRGTQYF.

The chain carries TRBV2 and TRBJ1-2; 9 nucleotides align to TRBD1. This CDR3 has 14 residues. Germline V gives CDR1 SNHLY, CDR2 FYNNEI. The trim removed 6 bases at V and 6 bases at J, leaving 8 bases unmatched. CDR3 region: CASSGTGTLNGYTF. The CDR3 DNA is TGTGCCAGCAGCGGGACAGGGACCTTGAATGGCTACACCTTC.

The CDR3 sequence is CASSIKGQDHQPQHF. The CDR3 DNA follows: TGTGCCAGTAGTATTAAGGGCCAGGACCATCAGCCCCAGCATTTT. The chain is built from TRBV19 and TRBJ1-5; D not certain. Germline values: CDR1 LNHDA, CDR2 SQIVND (reference sequence). V was trimmed by 3 bases and J by 5 bases, leaving 14 bases between them. This CDR3 has 15 residues.

This sequence joins TRBV10-2 and TRBJ2-7; D perhaps matches TRBD1 (6 bases). This CDR3 has 12 amino acids. From germline, CDR1 is WSHSY and CDR2 SAAADI. Trimming left V 8 bases short and J 5 bases short, with 13 bases between. CDR3 sequence: CASSTDRHEQYF. Written as DNA, the CDR3 is TGCGCCAGCTCGACCGACAGGCACGAGCAGTACTTC.

Only a few counts were recorded for this clonotype. This chain joins TRBV10-3 and TRBJ2-2; maybe TRBD1 (5 bases). Per the germline V gene, CDR1 is ENHRY and CDR2 is SYGVKD. V dropped 7 bases and J dropped 6 bases, with 12 bases sitting between them. The CDR3 is 13 amino acids. The CDR3 nucleotides are TGTGCCATCACAGTCAGGGTCCCCGGGGAGCTGTTTTTT. Translation gives CAITVRVPGELFF.

The chain employs TRBV3-1 and TRBJ1-2; D call uncertain. The CDR3 runs to 13 residues. Germline CDR1 is LGHDT and CDR2 is YNNKEL (reference sequence). Trimming removed 1 base at V and 6 bases at J, with 9 bases between. Here the CDR3 DNA reads TGTGCCAGCAGCCAAGGTTCCGGGAATGGCTACACCTTC. This codes for CASSQGSGNGYTF.

This clonotype was seen more than once but under ten times. This chain uses TRBV2 with TRBJ1-6; unclear D gene. The CDR3 length is 12 residues. Deletions cut 6 bases from V and 5 bases from J, with 5 bases between. Germline lookup yields CDR1 SNHLY and CDR2 FYNNEI. The chain's CDR3 is CASRKDNSPLHF. The CDR3 region has the DNA TGTGCCAGCAGAAAGGATAATTCACCCCTCCACTTT.

The chain combines TRBV3-1 with TRBJ2-3; D call uncertain. The germline V gene encodes CDR1 LGHDT and CDR2 YNNKEL (reference sequence). V lost 3 bases and J 2 bases, leaving 9 bases between the germline ends. CDR3 length equals 14 residues. CDR3 sequence: CASSHETLTDTQYF. The CDR3 DNA follows: TGTGCCAGCAGCCATGAGACACTCACAGATACGCAGTATTTT.

The genes are TRBV6-2 or TRBV6-3 and TRBJ2-1, with D tentatively TRBD1 (5 bases). The CDR3 has 14 amino acids. Germline loops: CDR1 MNHEY, CDR2 SVGEGT. Trimming stripped 6 bases from V and 6 bases from J, with 15 bases between. DNA for the CDR3: TGTGCCAGCAGGTTTTTTACAGGAGCCAATGAGCAGTTCTTC. This codes for CASRFFTGANEQFF.